This TCR beta chain is drawn from a study of cytomegalovirus exposure and HLA in healthy donors. Study results and limitations: Presence/absence comparisons presumed near-even sequencing depth among donors.

In regard to this clone: The antigen remains unidentified.

Researchers ran the PCR with 60 Vbeta and 13 Jbeta primers. The repertoire was sequenced with immunoSEQ multiplex PCR; TCRdb's copy has only in-frame clones and lacks some. The sample yields some 120,000 clones, 72% seen once. The origin of this receptor is a man aged 25 to 45 in good health and CMV-seronegative. Sequenced: PBMCs.

Here the CDR3 DNA reads TGTGCCAGCAGCTATGGCCGGGGAAGCGAGCAGTACTTC. It is translated as CASSYGRGSEQYF. The chain is built from TRBV5-4 and TRBJ2-7, with D tentatively TRBD2 (5 bases). Per germline, CDR1 SGHNT and CDR2 YYREEE (reference sequence). The ends were cut back, 3 bases at V and 6 bases at J, with 13 bases in the middle. The CDR3 sequence is 13 residues long. Complete variable domain (other parts from reference TRBV5-4 and TRBJ2-7): ETGVTQSPTHLIKTRGQQVTLRCSSQSGHNTVSWYQQALGQGPQFIFQYYREEENGRGNFPPRFSGLQFPNYSSELNVNALELDDSALYLCASSYGRGSEQYFGPGTRLTVT.